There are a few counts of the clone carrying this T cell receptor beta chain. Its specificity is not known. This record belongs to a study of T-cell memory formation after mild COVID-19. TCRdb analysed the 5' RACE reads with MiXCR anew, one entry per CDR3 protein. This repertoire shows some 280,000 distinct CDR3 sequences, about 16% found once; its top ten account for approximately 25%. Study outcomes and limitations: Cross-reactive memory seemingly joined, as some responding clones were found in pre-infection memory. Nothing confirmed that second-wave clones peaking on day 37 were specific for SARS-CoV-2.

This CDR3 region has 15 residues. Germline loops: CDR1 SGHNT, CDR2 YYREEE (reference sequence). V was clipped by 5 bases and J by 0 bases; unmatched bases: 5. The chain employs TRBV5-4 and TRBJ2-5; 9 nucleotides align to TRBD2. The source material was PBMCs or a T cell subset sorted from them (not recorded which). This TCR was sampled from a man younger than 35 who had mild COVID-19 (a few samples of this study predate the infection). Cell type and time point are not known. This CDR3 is CASSRAGGYQETQYF. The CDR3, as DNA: TGTGCCAGCAGTCGGGCGGGGGGGTACCAAGAGACCCAGTACTTC.